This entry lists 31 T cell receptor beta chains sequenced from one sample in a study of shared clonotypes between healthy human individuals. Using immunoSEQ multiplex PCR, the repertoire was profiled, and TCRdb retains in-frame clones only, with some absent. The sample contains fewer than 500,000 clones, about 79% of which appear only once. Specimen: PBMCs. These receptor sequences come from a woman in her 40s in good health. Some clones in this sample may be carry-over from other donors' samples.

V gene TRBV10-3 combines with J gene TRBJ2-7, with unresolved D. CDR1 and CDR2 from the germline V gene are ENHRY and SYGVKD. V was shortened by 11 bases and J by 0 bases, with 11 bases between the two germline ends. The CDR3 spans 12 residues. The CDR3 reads CAPSGASYEQYF. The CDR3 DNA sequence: TGTGCCCCGTCGGGCGCCTCCTACGAGCAGTACTTC.

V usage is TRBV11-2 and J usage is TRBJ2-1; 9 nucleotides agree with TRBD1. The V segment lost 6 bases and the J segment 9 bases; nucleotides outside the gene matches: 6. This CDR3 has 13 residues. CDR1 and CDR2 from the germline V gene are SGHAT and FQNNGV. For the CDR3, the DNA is TGTGCCAGCAGGGACAGGGGCTGGGGTGAGCAGTTCTTC. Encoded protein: CASRDRGWGEQFF.

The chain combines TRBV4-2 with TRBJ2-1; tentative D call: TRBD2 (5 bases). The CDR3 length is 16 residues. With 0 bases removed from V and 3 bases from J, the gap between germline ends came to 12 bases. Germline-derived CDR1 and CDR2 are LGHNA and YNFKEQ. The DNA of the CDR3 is TGTGCCAGCAGCCAAGAACCCAGCGGAGGCTACAATGAGCAGTTCTTC. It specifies CASSQEPSGGYNEQFF.

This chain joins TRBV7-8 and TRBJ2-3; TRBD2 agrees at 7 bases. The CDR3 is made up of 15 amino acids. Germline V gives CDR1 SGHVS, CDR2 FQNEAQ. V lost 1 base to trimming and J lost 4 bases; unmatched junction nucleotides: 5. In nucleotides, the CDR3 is TGTGCCAGCAGCTTAGGGGGGGGAAGGTCAGATACGCAGTATTTT. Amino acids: CASSLGGGRSDTQYF. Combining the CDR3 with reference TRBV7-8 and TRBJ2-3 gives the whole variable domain GAGVSQSPRYKVAKRGQDVALRCDPISGHVSLFWYQQALGQGPEFLTYFQNEAQLDKSGLPSDRFFAERPEGSVSTLKIQRTQQEDSAVYLCASSLGGGRSDTQYFGPGTRLTVL.

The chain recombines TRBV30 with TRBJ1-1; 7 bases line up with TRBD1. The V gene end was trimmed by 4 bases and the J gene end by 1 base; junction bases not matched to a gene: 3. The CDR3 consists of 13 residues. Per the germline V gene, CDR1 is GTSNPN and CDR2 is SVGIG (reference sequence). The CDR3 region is CAWNNRGNTEAFF. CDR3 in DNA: TGTGCCTGGAATAACAGGGGGAACACTGAAGCTTTCTTT.

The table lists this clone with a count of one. The CDR3 bases are TGTGCCAGCAACCCTGGGGGGGCAGATACGCAGTATTTT. Translation gives CASNPGGADTQYF. J is TRBJ2-3 and V is TRBV9; 7 nucleotides line up with TRBD2. Germline assignment: CDR1 SGDLS and CDR2 YYNGEE. After removal of 6 bases from V and 4 bases from J, the junction contained 5 bases not matched to a gene. The CDR3 totals 13 residues.

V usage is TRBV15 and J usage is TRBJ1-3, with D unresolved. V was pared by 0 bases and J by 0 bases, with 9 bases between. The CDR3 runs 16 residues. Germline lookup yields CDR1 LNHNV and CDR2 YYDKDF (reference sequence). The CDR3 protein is CATSRDTGSSGNTIYF. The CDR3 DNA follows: TGTGCCACCAGCAGAGACACGGGGAGCTCTGGAAACACCATATATTTT.

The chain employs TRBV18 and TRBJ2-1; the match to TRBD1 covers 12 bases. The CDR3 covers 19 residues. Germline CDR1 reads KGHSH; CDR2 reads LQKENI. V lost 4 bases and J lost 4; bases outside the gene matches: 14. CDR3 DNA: TGTGCCAGCTCACTTAGAGGGACAGGGGGCCCACCAGTGTACAATGAGCAGTTCTTC. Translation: CASSLRGTGGPPVYNEQFF.

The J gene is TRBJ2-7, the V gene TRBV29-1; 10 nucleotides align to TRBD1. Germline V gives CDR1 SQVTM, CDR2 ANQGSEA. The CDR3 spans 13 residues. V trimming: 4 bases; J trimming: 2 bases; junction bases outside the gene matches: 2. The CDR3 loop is CSVGGTGAYEQYF. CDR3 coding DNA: TGCAGCGTTGGGGGGACAGGGGCCTACGAGCAGTACTTC.

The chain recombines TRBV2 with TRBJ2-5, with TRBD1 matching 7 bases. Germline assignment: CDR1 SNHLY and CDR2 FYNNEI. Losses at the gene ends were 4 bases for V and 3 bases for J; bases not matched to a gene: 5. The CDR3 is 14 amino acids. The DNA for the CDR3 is TGTGCCAGCAGTGCAGGACAGGAAGAAGAGACCCAGTACTTC. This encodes CASSAGQEEETQYF.

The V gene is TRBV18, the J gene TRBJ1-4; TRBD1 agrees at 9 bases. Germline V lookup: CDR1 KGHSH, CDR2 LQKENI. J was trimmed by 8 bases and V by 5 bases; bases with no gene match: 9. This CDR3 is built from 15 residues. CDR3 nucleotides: TGTGCCAGCTCAGATACAGGGGGCGATCGGGAAAAACTGTTTTTT. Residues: CASSDTGGDREKLFF.

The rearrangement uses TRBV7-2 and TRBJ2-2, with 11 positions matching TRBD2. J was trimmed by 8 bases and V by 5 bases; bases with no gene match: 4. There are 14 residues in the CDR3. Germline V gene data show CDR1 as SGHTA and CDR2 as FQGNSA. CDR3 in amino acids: CASSIPSGRGELFF. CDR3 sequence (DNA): TGTGCCAGCAGCATCCCTAGCGGGAGGGGGGAGCTGTTTTTT.

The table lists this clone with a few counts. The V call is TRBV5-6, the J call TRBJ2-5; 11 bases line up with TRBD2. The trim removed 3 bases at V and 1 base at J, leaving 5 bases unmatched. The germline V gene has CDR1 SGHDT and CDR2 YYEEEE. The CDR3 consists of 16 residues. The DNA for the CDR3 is TGTGCCAGCAGCTCAAAGACTAGCGGGATCCAAGAGACCCAGTACTTC. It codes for CASSSKTSGIQETQYF.

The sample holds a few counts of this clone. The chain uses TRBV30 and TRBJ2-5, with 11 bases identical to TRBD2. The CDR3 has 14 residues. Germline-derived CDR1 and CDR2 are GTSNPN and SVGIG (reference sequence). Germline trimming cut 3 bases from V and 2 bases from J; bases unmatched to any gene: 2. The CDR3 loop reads CAWRRLAGQETQYF. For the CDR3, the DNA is TGTGCCTGGAGGAGACTAGCGGGGCAAGAGACCCAGTACTTC.

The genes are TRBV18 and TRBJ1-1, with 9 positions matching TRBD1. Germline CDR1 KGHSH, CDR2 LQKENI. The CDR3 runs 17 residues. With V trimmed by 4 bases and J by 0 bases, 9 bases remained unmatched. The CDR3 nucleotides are TGTGCCAGCTCACGAAACAGGGGGCAAAAAATGAACACTGAAGCTTTCTTT. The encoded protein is CASSRNRGQKMNTEAFF.

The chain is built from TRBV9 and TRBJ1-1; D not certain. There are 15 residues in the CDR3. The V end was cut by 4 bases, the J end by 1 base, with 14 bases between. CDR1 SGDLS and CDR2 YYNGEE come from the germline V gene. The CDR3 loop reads CASSPSGEPNTEAFF. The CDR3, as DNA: TGTGCCAGCAGCCCTAGTGGGGAACCGAACACTGAAGCTTTCTTT.

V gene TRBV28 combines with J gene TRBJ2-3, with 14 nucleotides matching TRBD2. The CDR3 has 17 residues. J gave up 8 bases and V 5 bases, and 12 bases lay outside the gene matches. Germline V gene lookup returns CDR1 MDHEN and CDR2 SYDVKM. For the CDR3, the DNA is TGTGCCAGCAGTACCTACGGGACTAGCGGGAGAGGCGGTACGCAGTATTTT. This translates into CASSTYGTSGRGGTQYF.

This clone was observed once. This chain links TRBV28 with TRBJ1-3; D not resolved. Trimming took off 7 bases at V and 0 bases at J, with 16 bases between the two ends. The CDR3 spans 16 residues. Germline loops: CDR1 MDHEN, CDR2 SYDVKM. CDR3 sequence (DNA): TGTGCCAGCACCTCCCGTTACACCGACTCTGGAAACACCATATATTTT. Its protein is CASTSRYTDSGNTIYF.

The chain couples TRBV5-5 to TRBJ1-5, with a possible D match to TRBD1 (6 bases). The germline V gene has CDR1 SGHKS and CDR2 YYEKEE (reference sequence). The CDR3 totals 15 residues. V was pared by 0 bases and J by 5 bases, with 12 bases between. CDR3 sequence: CASSLASGGYQPQHF. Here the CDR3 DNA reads TGTGCCAGCAGCTTGGCCAGTGGGGGCTATCAGCCCCAGCATTTT.

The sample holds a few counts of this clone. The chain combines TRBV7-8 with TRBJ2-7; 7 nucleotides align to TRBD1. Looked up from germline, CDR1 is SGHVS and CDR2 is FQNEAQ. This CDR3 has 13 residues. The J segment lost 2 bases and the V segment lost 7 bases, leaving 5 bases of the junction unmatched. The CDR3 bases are TGTGCCAGCAACAGGGGTGGGGCCTACGAGCAGTACTTC. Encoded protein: CASNRGGAYEQYF.

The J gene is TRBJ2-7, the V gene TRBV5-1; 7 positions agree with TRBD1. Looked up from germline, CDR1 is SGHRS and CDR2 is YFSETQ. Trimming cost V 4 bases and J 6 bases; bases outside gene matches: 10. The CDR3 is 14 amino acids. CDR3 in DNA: TGCGCCAGCAGCGGGGCCAGACAGGGTGGCGAGCAGTACTTC. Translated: CASSGARQGGEQYF.

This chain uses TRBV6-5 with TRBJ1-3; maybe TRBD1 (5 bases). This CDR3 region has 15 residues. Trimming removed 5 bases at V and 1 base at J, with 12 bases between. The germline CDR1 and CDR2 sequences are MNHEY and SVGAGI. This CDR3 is CASSHQGLSGNTIYF. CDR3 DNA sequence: TGTGCCAGCAGTCATCAGGGTCTATCTGGAAACACCATATATTTT.

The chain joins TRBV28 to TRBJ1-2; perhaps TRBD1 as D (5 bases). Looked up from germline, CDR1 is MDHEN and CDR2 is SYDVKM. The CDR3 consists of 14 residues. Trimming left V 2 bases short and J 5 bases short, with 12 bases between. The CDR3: CASSLGDVGYGYTF. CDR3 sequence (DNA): TGTGCCAGCAGTTTAGGGGACGTCGGTTATGGCTACACCTTC.

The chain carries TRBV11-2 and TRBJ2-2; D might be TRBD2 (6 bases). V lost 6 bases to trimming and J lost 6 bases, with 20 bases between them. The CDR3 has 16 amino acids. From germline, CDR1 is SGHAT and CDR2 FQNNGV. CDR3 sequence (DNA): TGTGCCAGCAGTCTGGCGATCGGCGGGATAGCCGGGGAGCTGTTTTTT. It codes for CASSLAIGGIAGELFF.

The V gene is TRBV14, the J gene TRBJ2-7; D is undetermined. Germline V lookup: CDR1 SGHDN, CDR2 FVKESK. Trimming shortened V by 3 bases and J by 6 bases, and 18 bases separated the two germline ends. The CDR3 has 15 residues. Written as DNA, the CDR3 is TGTGCCAGCAGCCAGTATCGAGACCATTATTTCGAGCAGTACTTC. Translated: CASSQYRDHYFEQYF. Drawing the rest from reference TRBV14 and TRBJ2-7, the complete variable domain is EAGVTQFPSHSVIEKGQTVTLRCDPISGHDNLYWYRRVMGKEIKFLLHFVKESKQDESGMPNNRFLAERTGGTYSTLKVQPAELEDSGVYFCASSQYRDHYFEQYFGPGTRLTVT.

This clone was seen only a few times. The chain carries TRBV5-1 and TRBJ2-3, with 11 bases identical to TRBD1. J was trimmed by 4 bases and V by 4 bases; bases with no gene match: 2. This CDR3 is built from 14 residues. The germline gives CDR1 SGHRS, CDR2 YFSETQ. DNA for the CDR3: TGCGCCAGCAGCACGGACAGGGGGCCAGATACGCAGTATTTT. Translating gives CASSTDRGPDTQYF.

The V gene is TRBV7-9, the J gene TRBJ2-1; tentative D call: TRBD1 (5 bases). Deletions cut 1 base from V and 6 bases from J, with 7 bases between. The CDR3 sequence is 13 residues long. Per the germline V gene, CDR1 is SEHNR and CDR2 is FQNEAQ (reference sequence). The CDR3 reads CASSLEQGNEQFF. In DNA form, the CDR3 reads TGTGCCAGCAGCTTAGAGCAGGGCAATGAGCAGTTCTTC.

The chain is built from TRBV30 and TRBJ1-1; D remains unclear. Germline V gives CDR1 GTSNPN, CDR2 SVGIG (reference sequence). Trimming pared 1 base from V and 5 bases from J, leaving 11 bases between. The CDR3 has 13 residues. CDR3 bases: TGTGCCTGGAGTGATACCGGTGGGACTGAAGCTTTCTTT. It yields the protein CAWSDTGGTEAFF.

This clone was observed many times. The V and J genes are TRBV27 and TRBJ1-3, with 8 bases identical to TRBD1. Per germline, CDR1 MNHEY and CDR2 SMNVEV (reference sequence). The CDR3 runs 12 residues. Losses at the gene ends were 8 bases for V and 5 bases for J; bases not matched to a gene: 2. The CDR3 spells CASGDRRNTIYF. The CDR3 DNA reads TGTGCCAGCGGGGACAGGAGAAACACCATATATTTT.

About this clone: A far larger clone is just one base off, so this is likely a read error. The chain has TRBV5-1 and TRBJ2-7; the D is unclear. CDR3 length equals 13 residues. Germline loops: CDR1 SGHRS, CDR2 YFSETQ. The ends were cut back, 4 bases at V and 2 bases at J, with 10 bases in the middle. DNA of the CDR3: TGCGCCAGCAGCGCTGGATTCACCTACGAGCAGTACTTC. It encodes CASSAGFTYEQYF.

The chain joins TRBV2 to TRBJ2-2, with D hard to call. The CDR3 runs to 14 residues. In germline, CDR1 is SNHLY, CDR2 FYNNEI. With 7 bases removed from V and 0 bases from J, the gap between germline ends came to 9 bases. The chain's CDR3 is CASMGRTNTGELFF. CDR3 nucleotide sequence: TGTGCCAGCATGGGCAGGACGAACACCGGGGAGCTGTTTTTT. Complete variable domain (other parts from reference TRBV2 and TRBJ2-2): EPEVTQTPSHQVTQMGQEVILRCVPISNHLYFYWYRQILGQKVEFLVSFYNNEISEKSEIFDDQFSVERPDGSNFTLKIRSTKLEDSAMYFCASMGRTNTGELFFGEGSRLTVL.